This TCR beta chain was obtained from a study of T cell responses to AZD1222 COVID-19 vaccine. Note on this clone: Antigen unknown.

Study-wide findings and caveats: Spike-specific TCR depth and breadth grew after two AZD1222 doses.

Assay used: immunoSEQ multiplex PCR; TCRdb lists only in-frame clones, some missing. The table shows 100,000 to 150,000 clones, with 65% to 90% occurring only once. V was clipped by 6 bases and J by 0 bases; unmatched bases: 8. This CDR3 spans 16 amino acids. Per the germline V gene, CDR1 is SEHNR and CDR2 is FQNEAQ (reference sequence). The gene calls are TRBV7-9 and TRBJ1-5, with TRBD1 identical over 7 bases. Specimen: peripheral blood, collected on day 0 of AZD1222 vaccination. The receptor was isolated from an adult in good health. The CDR3 region is CASRFPAGGSNQPQHF. CDR3 DNA sequence: TGTGCCAGCAGATTCCCGGCAGGGGGTAGCAATCAGCCCCAGCATTTT.